The T cell receptor beta chain under discussion was sequenced for a study of T-cell memory formation after mild COVID-19. Study details: TCR clusters largely stayed donor specific. Study results and limitations: A subset of responding clones appeared in pre-infection memory, suggesting cross-reactive memory joined. SARS-CoV-2 specificity of second-wave clones peaking day 37 was unconfirmed.

Employing constant-segment primers, 5'RACE generated TCR alpha and TCR beta cDNA libraries bearing sample barcodes and UMIs. TCRdb reprocessed the 5' RACE reads via MiXCR and lists one record per CDR3 protein. The sample contains roughly 380,000 distinct CDR3 sequences, 25% to 30% of which appear only once. This clonotype was picked up a small number of times. Its antigen is currently unknown. The clonotype originates from an adult woman who had mild COVID-19 (a few samples of this study predate the infection). Cell type and time point are not known. Sequenced material: PBMCs or a T cell subset sorted from them (not recorded which).

CDR3 residues: CASSSGLITDTQYF. CDR3 sequence (DNA): TGCGCCAGCAGCTCGGGCCTGATCACGGATACGCAGTATTTT. The V call is TRBV5-1, the J call TRBJ2-3; D unresolved. V lost 3 bases and J 6 bases, leaving 14 bases between the germline ends. Germline-derived CDR1 and CDR2 are SGHRS and YFSETQ. The CDR3 is made up of 14 amino acids.